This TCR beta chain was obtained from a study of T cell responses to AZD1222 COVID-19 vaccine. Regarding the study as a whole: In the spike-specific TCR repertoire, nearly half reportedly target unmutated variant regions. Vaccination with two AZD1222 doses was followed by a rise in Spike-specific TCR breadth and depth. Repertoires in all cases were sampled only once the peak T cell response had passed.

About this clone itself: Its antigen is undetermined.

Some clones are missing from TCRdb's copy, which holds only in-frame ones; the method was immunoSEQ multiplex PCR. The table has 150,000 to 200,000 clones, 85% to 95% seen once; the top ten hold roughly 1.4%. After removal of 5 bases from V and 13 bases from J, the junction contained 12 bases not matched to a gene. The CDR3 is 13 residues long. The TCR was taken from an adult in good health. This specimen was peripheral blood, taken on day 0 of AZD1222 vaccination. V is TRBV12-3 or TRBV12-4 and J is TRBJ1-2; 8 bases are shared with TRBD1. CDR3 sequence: CASSPPSDRECTF. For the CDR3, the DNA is TGTGCCAGCAGTCCACCTTCGGACAGGGAGTGCACCTTC.